One and the same sample provided the 21 T cell receptor beta chains below, sequenced in a study of technical replicates of blood from a handful of donors. This table comes from immunoSEQ multiplex PCR, and its TCRdb copy is limited to in-frame clones, with some not included. The sample lists about 83,000 clones, around 90% occurring once. Sequenced: T cells isolated from PBMCs. Receptors originate from a human donor in good health.

The V gene is TRBV6-1, the J gene TRBJ1-5; D might be TRBD1 (5 bases). There are 16 residues in the CDR3. Germline loops: CDR1 MNHNS, CDR2 SASEGT. The ends were cut back, 2 bases at V and 2 bases at J, with 13 bases in the middle. CDR3 protein: CASSERQRFGNQPQHF. The CDR3 DNA sequence: TGTGCCAGCAGTGAACGACAGAGATTCGGCAATCAGCCCCAGCATTTT.

This clone occurred once. CDR3 sequence: CASSERLILRADNEQFF. The DNA of the CDR3 is TGTGCCAGCAGTGAAAGGCTGATTCTGAGGGCGGACAATGAGCAGTTCTTC. The chain has TRBV6-1 and TRBJ2-1; TRBD2 might be the D (5 bases). The V end was cut by 2 bases, the J end by 5 bases, with 19 bases between. The germline CDR1 and CDR2 sequences are MNHNS and SASEGT. CDR3 length: 17 amino acids.

The CDR3 region is CASSQDAGLRADTQYF. For the CDR3, the DNA is TGCGCCAGCAGCCAAGATGCAGGACTCCGGGCAGATACGCAGTATTTT. This chain uses TRBV4-1 with TRBJ2-3; D perhaps matches TRBD2 (5 bases). Trimming took off 0 bases at V and 4 bases at J, with 14 bases between the two ends. This CDR3 contains 16 residues. CDR1 MGHRA and CDR2 YSYEKL come from the germline V gene.

The V gene is TRBV28, the J gene TRBJ2-7, with a tentative D call TRBD2 (5 bases). CDR1 is MDHEN and CDR2 is SYDVKM in the germline V gene. This CDR3 is built from 14 residues. The V end was cut by 3 bases, the J end by 4 bases, with 13 bases between. CDR3 sequence: CASSFPASLYEQYF. The CDR3 DNA sequence: TGTGCCAGCAGTTTTCCAGCTAGCTTGTACGAGCAGTACTTC. Full variable domain (outside the CDR3, taken from reference TRBV28 and TRBJ2-7): DVKVTQSSRYLVKRTGEKVFLECVQDMDHENMFWYRQDPGLGLRLIYFSYDVKMKEKGDIPEGYSVSREKKERFSLILESASTNQTSMYLCASSFPASLYEQYFGPGTRLTVT.

This clone was observed a single time. The rearrangement joins TRBV5-6 to TRBJ1-3; unclear D gene. Germline CDR1 is SGHDT and CDR2 is YYEEEE. Deletions cut 1 base from V and 2 bases from J, with 10 bases between. The CDR3 is 15 amino acids. CDR3 DNA: TGTGCCAGCAGCTTGCTGGGAGGGACTGGAAACACCATATATTTT. As protein: CASSLLGGTGNTIYF.

V is TRBV9 and J is TRBJ2-5, with D possibly being TRBD2 (7 bases). CDR3 length: 14 residues. CDR1 and CDR2 (germline): SGDLS, YYNGEE. V dropped 4 bases and J dropped 4 bases, with 14 bases sitting between them. CDR3 nucleotides: TGTGCCAGCAGCCCATCTGGGGGGGCAGAGACCCAGTACTTC. It encodes CASSPSGGAETQYF.

In this sample, this clone turned up a few times. The chain recombines TRBV6-1 with TRBJ2-3; 10 nucleotides match TRBD2. CDR3 size: 15 residues. The junction had 6 bases not matched to a gene; V was cut back by 6 bases and J by 3 bases. Per germline, CDR1 MNHNS and CDR2 SASEGT. The chain's CDR3 is CASRLAGGRTDTQYF. CDR3 sequence (DNA): TGTGCCAGCAGATTAGCGGGGGGCAGAACAGATACGCAGTATTTT.

This chain connects TRBV9 to TRBJ2-3; D is perhaps TRBD1 (7 bases). The CDR3 covers 18 residues. Deletions cut 2 bases from V and 2 bases from J, with 21 bases between. The germline CDR1 and CDR2 sequences are SGDLS and YYNGEE. CDR3 in amino acids: CASSVLSPTGRSTDTQYF. The DNA of the CDR3 is TGTGCCAGCAGCGTTCTCTCCCCGACAGGGAGGTCCACAGATACGCAGTATTTT.

In nucleotides, the CDR3 is TGTGCCAGCAGTGAAACCTATAGCGGGGCTGGCTACAATGAGCAGTTCTTC. Amino acids: CASSETYSGAGYNEQFF. The chain is built from TRBV6-1 and TRBJ2-1, with 8 bases matching TRBD2. This CDR3 has 17 amino acids. The germline CDR1 and CDR2 sequences are MNHNS and SASEGT. The V gene end was trimmed by 2 bases and the J gene end by 3 bases; junction bases not matched to a gene: 9.

The chain links TRBV9 to TRBJ2-1; TRBD2 aligns across 12 bases. The germline V gene encodes CDR1 SGDLS and CDR2 YYNGEE. The CDR3 is 18 amino acids. Trimming at V came to 3 bases and at J to 6 bases, leaving 13 bases not matched to a gene. CDR3 loop: CASSEPRLAGVVGNEQFF. CDR3 nucleotides: TGTGCCAGCAGCGAACCTCGACTAGCGGGGGTGGTCGGCAATGAGCAGTTCTTC.

CDR3 bases: TGTGCCAGCAGTGTTAGGGGTTCTAGCACAGATACGCAGTATTTT. It encodes CASSVRGSSTDTQYF. The chain couples TRBV6-5 to TRBJ2-3; possible D gene TRBD1, 5 bases. The CDR3 sequence is 15 residues long. V was cut by 5 bases and J by 0 bases, with 12 bases left in between. The germline gives CDR1 MNHEY, CDR2 SVGAGI.

The chain couples TRBV2 to TRBJ2-7; a weak D match, TRBD2 (6 bases). This CDR3 has 14 amino acids. V shed 8 bases and J shed 3 bases, with 17 bases lying between them. Germline V CDR1 and CDR2: SNHLY, FYNNEI. The CDR3 reads CASGQTVGGYEQYF. In nucleotides, the CDR3 is TGTGCCAGCGGGCAGACAGTGGGGGGCTACGAGCAGTACTTC.

This sequence joins TRBV6-4 and TRBJ2-1, with 13 bases lining up with TRBD2. With V trimmed by 3 bases and J by 8 bases, 4 bases remained unmatched. Per the germline V gene, CDR1 is MRHNA and CDR2 is SNTAGT. The CDR3 length is 15 residues. CDR3: CASSETSGGADEQFF. CDR3 sequence (DNA): TGTGCCAGCAGTGAAACTAGCGGGGGGGCCGATGAGCAGTTCTTC.

J is TRBJ1-1 and V is TRBV29-1; D is perhaps TRBD1 (5 bases). Trimming pared 6 bases from V and 8 bases from J, leaving 22 bases between. This CDR3 region has 14 residues. Germline values: CDR1 SQVTM, CDR2 ANQGSEA. The CDR3 protein is CSVLTRRAPVEAFF. In DNA form, the CDR3 reads TGCAGCGTCTTGACCCGCAGGGCCCCCGTAGAAGCTTTCTTT.

The rearrangement uses TRBV6-1 and TRBJ1-1; no clear D. There are 11 residues in the CDR3. V dropped 6 bases and J dropped 6 bases, with 8 bases sitting between them. CDR1 and CDR2 from the germline V gene are MNHNS and SASEGT. The CDR3 coding sequence is TGTGCCAGCAGGGAGGGCCCTGAAGCTTTCTTT. This encodes CASREGPEAFF.

This sequence joins TRBV18 and TRBJ2-7; D call uncertain. The V end was cut by 3 bases, the J end by 5 bases, with 11 bases between. This CDR3 spans 13 amino acids. The germline CDR1 and CDR2 sequences are KGHSH and LQKENI. CDR3: CASSPDLADEQYF. The CDR3 nucleotides are TGTGCCAGCTCACCCGATTTGGCAGACGAGCAGTACTTC.

The chain joins TRBV4-2 to TRBJ2-3; TRBD2 aligns across 16 bases. V dropped 9 bases and J dropped 4; count of bases not matched to a gene: 10. Germline assignment: CDR1 LGHNA and CDR2 YNFKEQ. The CDR3 runs 17 residues. The CDR3 reads CASSSGTSGGASDTQYF. The DNA for the CDR3 is TGTGCCAGTAGCTCGGGGACTAGCGGGGGGGCGTCAGATACGCAGTATTTT.

V usage is TRBV11-2 and J usage is TRBJ1-1; 8 bases map to TRBD1. The germline V gene has CDR1 SGHAT and CDR2 FQNNGV. V lost 1 base, J lost 5 bases, and 12 bases stayed unmatched. The CDR3 runs 17 residues. The CDR3 bases are TGTGCCAGCAGCTTAGGCCCTCAGGGGGCAGGATGGACTGAAGCTTTCTTT. Its translation is CASSLGPQGAGWTEAFF.

This rearrangement joins TRBV2 to TRBJ2-1; D might be TRBD2 (5 bases). V lost 2 bases and J 6 bases, leaving 11 bases between the germline ends. The germline gives CDR1 SNHLY, CDR2 FYNNEI. This CDR3 has 14 amino acids. In DNA, the CDR3 is TGTGCCAGCAGTGAACTACATCGGGGCAATGAGCAGTTCTTC. This encodes CASSELHRGNEQFF. Looking up the rest from reference TRBV2 and TRBJ2-1 gives the full variable domain: EPEVTQTPSHQVTQMGQEVILRCVPISNHLYFYWYRQILGQKVEFLVSFYNNEISEKSEIFDDQFSVERPDGSNFTLKIRSTKLEDSAMYFCASSELHRGNEQFFGPGTRLTVL.

This chain uses TRBV2 with TRBJ2-1; 13 nucleotides match TRBD2. This CDR3 region has 15 residues. Germline V gives CDR1 SNHLY, CDR2 FYNNEI. V shed 3 bases and J 15 bases; nucleotides not matched to a gene: 11. The CDR3 sequence: CASSDVGLAGEGGFF. CDR3 nucleotide sequence: TGTGCCAGCAGTGACGTCGGACTAGCGGGAGAGGGGGGGTTCTTC.

This rearrangement joins TRBV5-1 to TRBJ2-5; 9 positions match TRBD1. This CDR3 contains 15 residues. The germline V gene has CDR1 SGHRS and CDR2 YFSETQ. The V segment lost 5 bases and the J segment 1 base; nucleotides outside the gene matches: 6. In DNA form, the CDR3 reads TGCGCCAGCAGACCTGAACAGGGGGCCCAAGAGACCCAGTACTTC. It is translated as CASRPEQGAQETQYF.